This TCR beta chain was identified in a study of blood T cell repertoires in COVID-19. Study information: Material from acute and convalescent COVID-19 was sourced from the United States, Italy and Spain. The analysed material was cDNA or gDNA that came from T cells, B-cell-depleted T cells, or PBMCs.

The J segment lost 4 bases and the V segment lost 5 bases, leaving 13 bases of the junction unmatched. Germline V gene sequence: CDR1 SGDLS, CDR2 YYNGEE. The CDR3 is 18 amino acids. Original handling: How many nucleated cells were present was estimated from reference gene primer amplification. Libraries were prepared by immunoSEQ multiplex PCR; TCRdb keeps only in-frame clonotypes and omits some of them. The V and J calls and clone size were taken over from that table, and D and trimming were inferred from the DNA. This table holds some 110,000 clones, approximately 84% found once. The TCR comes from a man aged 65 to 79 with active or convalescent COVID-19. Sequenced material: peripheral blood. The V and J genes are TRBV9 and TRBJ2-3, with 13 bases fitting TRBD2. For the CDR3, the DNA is TGTGCCAGCAGACCGGGACTAGCGGGATATGTGGGCTCAGATACGCAGTATTTT. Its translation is CASRPGLAGYVGSDTQYF.